The sequence of this TCR beta chain was determined in a study of T cell responses to AZD1222 COVID-19 vaccine. Findings and caveats of the study: As reported, nearly half of all spike-specific TCRs target variant regions that are unmutated. Clonal diversity was possibly underestimated; the donors were predominantly white British and more often female.

Here immunoSEQ multiplex PCR was the method, and the copy in TCRdb shows in-frame clones only, minus some. The sample consists of 150,000 or so clones, more than 90% of them appearing once. Only one count was recorded for this clone. Its antigen is as yet unknown. Per the germline V gene, CDR1 is LGHDT and CDR2 is YNNKEL (reference sequence). Trimming pared 1 base from V and 2 bases from J, leaving 8 bases between. This CDR3 is built from 14 residues. The rearrangement links TRBV3-1 (or the pseudogene TRBV3-2) to TRBJ1-2; D call uncertain. The material sequenced was peripheral blood, taken on day 0 of AZD1222 vaccination. The source is an adult in good health. The CDR3 bases are TGTGCCAGCAGCCAAGTGACCGAGAACTATGGCTACACCTTC. As protein: CASSQVTENYGYTF.